The next 5 T cell receptor beta chains were all read from a single sample in a study of control samples from healthy donors and cancer patients. The assay was immunoSEQ multiplex PCR, and TCRdb's table has in-frame clones only and misses some. Of some 130,000 clones in the sample, roughly 92% were seen once. The sequenced sample was blood. Source of these receptors: a man aged 18 to 35 in good health.

The rearrangement links TRBV27 to TRBJ1-2; the D gene is possibly TRBD1 (6 bases). Germline V gives CDR1 MNHEY, CDR2 SMNVEV (reference sequence). The V and J ends lost 5 bases and 7 bases respectively, with 20 bases between them. The CDR3 extends over 15 amino acids. CDR3 protein: CASSARGGVVRGYTF. The CDR3 DNA is TGTGCCAGCAGTGCCCGAGGGGGGGTTGTGCGTGGCTACACCTTC.

The genes are TRBV28 and TRBJ1-6; D possibly corresponds to TRBD1 (5 bases). Trimming shortened V by 6 bases and J by 7 bases, and 10 bases separated the two germline ends. Germline V gene sequence: CDR1 MDHEN, CDR2 SYDVKM. The CDR3 spans 13 residues. CDR3 loop: CASRGLGNSPLHF. The CDR3, as DNA: TGTGCCAGCAGGGGGCTTGGAAATTCACCCCTCCACTTT.

The CDR3 bases are TGTGCCAGCAGCCCCCTACTAGGGACAGGGTTATACAATGAGCAGTTCTTC. Encoded protein: CASSPLLGTGLYNEQFF. The V and J genes are TRBV3-1 (or the pseudogene TRBV3-2) and TRBJ2-1, with 9 bases that match TRBD1. The V gene end was trimmed by 4 bases and the J gene end by 4 bases; junction bases not matched to a gene: 11. The germline V gene has CDR1 LGHDT and CDR2 YNNKEL (reference sequence). CDR3 size: 17 residues.

The CDR3 spells CASSQEWVGELFF. The DNA of the CDR3 is TGTGCCAGCAGCCAAGAATGGGTCGGGGAGCTGTTTTTT. The chain carries TRBV3-1 (or the pseudogene TRBV3-2) and TRBJ2-2; D not certain. Germline lookup yields CDR1 LGHDT and CDR2 YNNKEL (reference sequence). The CDR3 is made up of 13 amino acids. Deletions cut 0 bases from V and 7 bases from J, with 6 bases between.

The rearrangement joins TRBV12-1 to TRBJ1-6. TRBV12-1 is designated a pseudogene. This CDR3 has 15 residues. DNA of the CDR3: TGTGCCAGCCGGTCCCGCCCCCCGAGGGAGTCACCCCTCCACTTT. It translates to CASRSRPPRESPLHF.